Below, one TCR beta chain is given with its context. Its target is not known. The data were obtained in a study of persistence of HIV-infected CD4 T cells. Study-level findings and limits: Degenerate expanded CDR3beta sequences were enriched among CMV- and Gag-responding cells.

This was the immunoSEQ version 4 assay in survey mode. TCRdb keeps only in-frame clones here, not all; method: immunoSEQ multiplex PCR. The table records 40,000 to 45,000 clones, 89% of them present only once. Germline CDR1 reads SGHTA; CDR2 reads FQGTGA. This CDR3 comprises 12 residues. V was clipped by 5 bases and J by 6 bases, with 7 bases between them. This nonspecific control used anti-CD3/anti-CD28 bead stimulation of CD4+ T cells. Sorting of responding CD4+ T cells relied on upregulated CD40 ligand together with CD69. Undetectable plasma HIV-1 RNA below 50 copies/mL lasted at least 4 years. PBMCs were depleted of CD8+ T cells before stimulation.

The gene calls are TRBV7-3 and TRBJ2-2, with a weak D call TRBD2 (5 bases). The sequences come from CD4+ T cells sorted from PBMCs after roughly 20-hour stimulation, collected from a patient who received antiretroviral therapy. The sequence derives from an adult man with HIV who was CMV-seropositive. The CDR3 sequence is CASSREAGELFF. CDR3 sequence (DNA): TGTGCCAGCAGCCGGGAAGCCGGGGAGCTGTTTTTT.